This entry is about one TCR beta chain. Antigen unknown. The sample comes from a study of cytomegalovirus exposure and HLA in healthy donors. The wider study: A subsequent analysis reported that the 120 or so validation repertoires were produced on the same platform that had also been used for the 666 first-cohort repertoires. Notes on the study in general: In vitro data verified a few CMV-associated chains as specific for CMV antigens.

This CDR3 is 15 amino acids long. The germline V gene encodes CDR1 MNHEY and CDR2 SVGAGI. V was shortened by 0 bases and J by 0 bases, with 9 bases between the two germline ends. The donors were members of the approximately 120-subject validation cohort (separate from the 666-subject first cohort). Assay used: immunoSEQ multiplex PCR; TCRdb lists only in-frame clones, some missing. The sample has about 160,000 clones; roughly 89% are singletons. This chain uses TRBV6-5 with TRBJ2-7, with D uncertain. The sequenced sample consisted of PBMCs. The receptor comes from a young man in good health and CMV-seropositive. As DNA, the CDR3 is TGTGCCAGCAGTTACTCTCCGAGGAGCTCCTACGAGCAGTACTTC. Encoded protein: CASSYSPRSSYEQYF.